This T cell receptor beta chain was retrieved from a study of blood T cell repertoires in COVID-19. Study at large: T cells, B-cell-depleted T cells, or PBMCs supplied cDNA or gDNA.

This CDR3 contains 16 residues. Germline lookup yields CDR1 SGHVS and CDR2 FNYEAQ. V shed 2 bases and J shed 3 bases, with 14 bases lying between them. In the original processing: The assay estimated nucleated cells by amplifying reference gene primers. This table comes from immunoSEQ multiplex PCR, and its TCRdb copy is limited to in-frame clones, with some not included. The DNA gave D and trimming, while V, J and clone size come from that table. This repertoire shows some 110,000 clones, about three quarters found once; its top ten account for 6.2%. The specimen sequenced was peripheral blood. The chain recombines TRBV7-6 with TRBJ2-1; a possible D gene is TRBD1 (5 bases). The receptor was isolated from a man between 65 and 85 years old with acute or convalescent COVID-19. Here the CDR3 reads CASSLRQGNIYNEQFF. CDR3 sequence (DNA): TGTGCCAGCAGCTTAAGGCAGGGTAATATCTACAATGAGCAGTTCTTC.